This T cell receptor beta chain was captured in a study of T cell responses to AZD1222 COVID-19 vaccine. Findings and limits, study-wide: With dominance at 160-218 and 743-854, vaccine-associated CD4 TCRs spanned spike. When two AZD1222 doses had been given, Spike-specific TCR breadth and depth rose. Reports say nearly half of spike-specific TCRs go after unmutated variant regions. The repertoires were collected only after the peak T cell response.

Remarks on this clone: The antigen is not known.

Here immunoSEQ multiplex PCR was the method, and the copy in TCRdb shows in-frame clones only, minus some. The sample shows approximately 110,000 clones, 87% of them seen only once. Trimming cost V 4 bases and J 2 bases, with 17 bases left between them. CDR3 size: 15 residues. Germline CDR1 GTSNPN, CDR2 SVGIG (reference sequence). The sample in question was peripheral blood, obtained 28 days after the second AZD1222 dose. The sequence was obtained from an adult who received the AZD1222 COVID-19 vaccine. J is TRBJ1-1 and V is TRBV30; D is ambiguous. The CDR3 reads CAWTPGPGSNTEAFF. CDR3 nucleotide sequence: TGTGCCTGGACCCCGGGTCCGGGATCTAACACTGAAGCTTTCTTT.